This TCR beta chain is drawn from a study of T cell responses to AZD1222 COVID-19 vaccine. Study outcomes and limitations: Most donors were white British and more were female, and clonal diversity was possibly underestimated. CD4 TCRs linked to vaccination spanned spike, dominating at 160-218 and 743-854. Among those given AZD1222, only five to seven were seropositive at baseline.

Clones were read by immunoSEQ multiplex PCR, and TCRdb kept only the in-frame ones, dropping some. The repertoire has 60,000 to 75,000 clones, roughly nine tenths of them found once; the top ten carry about 28%. Pooling was applied to second doses at about 4 or about 12 weeks. Of note for this clone: Its antigen remains unidentified.

This CDR3 comprises 14 residues. Germline CDR1 LNHDA, CDR2 SQIVND (reference sequence). With 4 bases clipped from V and 6 bases from J, the junction kept 4 bases outside the gene matches. The sequencing here drew on peripheral blood, taken 28 days after the second AZD1222 dose. This TCR derives from an adult who received the AZD1222 COVID-19 vaccine. The V call is TRBV19, the J call TRBJ2-3, with 10 bases lining up with TRBD1. Here the CDR3 DNA reads TGTGCCAGTAGTAGGGACAGGGGCCAGGATACGCAGTATTTT. Translated, it gives CASSRDRGQDTQYF.